Following are 29 T cell receptor beta chains from one sample sequenced in a study of OX40 agonist ivuxolimab in advanced cancers. Sequencing used immunoSEQ multiplex PCR; TCRdb keeps in-frame clones, though not all of them. Of roughly 69,000 clones listed, approximately 85% were seen once; the top ten hold around 10%. Sequenced material: CD4+ or CD8+ T cells sorted from blood, taken in a trial of the OX40 agonist ivuxolimab. The receptors shown here come from an adult with an advanced solid tumor such as melanoma, head and neck, liver or kidney cancer.

The gene calls are TRBV7-3 and TRBJ1-6; D is undetermined. Germline lookup yields CDR1 SGHTA and CDR2 FQGTGA. The CDR3 length is 14 residues. Trimming cost V 3 bases and J 7 bases, with 10 bases left between them. The CDR3 DNA follows: TGTGCCAGCAGCTTTTTCGGCCAGAATTCACCCCTCCACTTT. This gives the protein CASSFFGQNSPLHF.

The chain recombines TRBV28 with TRBJ1-2, with D possibly being TRBD1 (6 bases). The CDR3 is 16 residues long. The V and J ends lost 4 bases and 4 bases respectively, with 19 bases between them. The germline CDR1 and CDR2 sequences are MDHEN and SYDVKM. CDR3 amino acids: CASSSIDAADSYGYTF. The CDR3 DNA follows: TGTGCCAGCAGTTCAATCGATGCTGCGGACAGCTATGGCTACACCTTC.

The CDR3 is CASSLDGGGWSDSPLHF. CDR3 nucleotides: TGTGCCAGCAGCTTAGATGGGGGGGGATGGAGTGATTCACCCCTCCACTTT. This chain joins TRBV11-2 and TRBJ1-6; D is perhaps TRBD1 (5 bases). CDR3 length: 17 residues. Germline CDR1 is SGHAT and CDR2 is FQNNGV. V was trimmed by 0 bases and J by 8 bases, leaving 17 bases between them.

CDR3 DNA sequence: TGTGCCAGCAGCGACCGGGACAGGGGATACAATGAGCAGTTCTTC. Residues: CASSDRDRGYNEQFF. The rearrangement links TRBV7-2 to TRBJ2-1, with 10 bases matching TRBD1. V gave up 5 bases and J gave up 4 bases; unmatched junction bases: 5. The CDR3 is 15 amino acids. Germline V lookup: CDR1 SGHTA, CDR2 FQGNSA.

In this sample, this clone turned up a few times. The V gene is TRBV7-3, the J gene TRBJ2-3, with 11 nucleotides matching TRBD1. V was pared by 6 bases and J by 5 bases, with 7 bases of the junction left unmatched. Germline lookup yields CDR1 SGHTA and CDR2 FQGTGA. CDR3 length: 15 residues. Here the CDR3 reads CASREGQGGRDTQYF. The CDR3 region has the DNA TGTGCCAGCAGGGAGGGACAGGGGGGTCGAGATACGCAGTATTTT.

The CDR3 DNA sequence: TGTGCCAGTAACCGGGACACGAACACCGGGGAGCTGTTTTTT. It codes for CASNRDTNTGELFF. The genes are TRBV19 and TRBJ2-2, with D perhaps TRBD1 (6 bases). The CDR3 sequence is 14 residues long. The germline V and J ends were trimmed by 7 bases and 0 bases, with 9 bases remaining between them. Germline assignment: CDR1 LNHDA and CDR2 SQIVND (reference sequence).

The V and J genes are TRBV5-1 and TRBJ2-1; weak D call: TRBD1 (6 bases). Trimming shortened V by 4 bases and J by 3 bases, and 14 bases separated the two germline ends. The CDR3 length is 15 residues. The V gene's germline CDR1 is SGHRS and CDR2 YFSETQ. The CDR3: CASSLLQGRYNEQFF. For the CDR3, the DNA is TGCGCCAGCAGCCTCCTGCAGGGGCGCTACAATGAGCAGTTCTTC.

The chain links TRBV12-5 to TRBJ1-5; maybe TRBD1 (5 bases). This CDR3 is 13 amino acids long. V shed 1 base and J shed 13 bases, with 14 bases lying between them. Germline loops: CDR1 LGHNT, CDR2 FRNRAP. The DNA for the CDR3 is TGTGCTAGTGGTTTGGCACCCCAGGGTCTACAGCATTTT. This gives the protein CASGLAPQGLQHF.

V and J are TRBV11-3 and TRBJ1-3, with TRBD1 identical over 7 bases. CDR1 is SGHNT, CDR2 YENEEA, per germline. Losses at the gene ends were 3 bases for V and 0 bases for J; bases not matched to a gene: 5. The CDR3 is made up of 16 amino acids. CDR3 sequence reads: CASSLQGQISGNTIYF. In DNA form, the CDR3 reads TGTGCCAGCAGCTTGCAGGGACAGATCTCTGGAAACACCATATATTTT.

V usage is TRBV5-4 and J usage is TRBJ2-5, with 11 bases aligning to TRBD2. Germline CDR1 is SGHNT and CDR2 is YYREEE (reference sequence). CDR3 length equals 17 residues. After removal of 2 bases from V and 2 bases from J, the junction contained 8 bases not matched to a gene. The CDR3 protein is CASSFGTSGKSQETQYF. Here the CDR3 DNA reads TGTGCCAGCAGCTTTGGGACTAGCGGAAAATCACAAGAGACCCAGTACTTC.

The rearrangement joins TRBV27 to TRBJ2-7; 8 nucleotides agree with TRBD2. Germline values: CDR1 MNHEY, CDR2 SMNVEV (reference sequence). The CDR3 totals 15 residues. V lost 5 bases, J lost 1 base, and 7 bases stayed unmatched. CDR3 amino acids: CASSQVGGESYEQYF. CDR3 nucleotide sequence: TGTGCCAGCAGTCAGGTCGGGGGGGAGTCCTACGAGCAGTACTTC.

V gene TRBV30 combines with J gene TRBJ1-1; D gene unclear. The germline V gene has CDR1 GTSNPN and CDR2 SVGIG (reference sequence). The ends were cut back, 6 bases at V and 7 bases at J, with 9 bases in the middle. The CDR3 contains 10 residues. In DNA form, the CDR3 reads TGTGCCTGCGGGCGGAGTGAAGCTTTCTTT. Protein product: CACGRSEAFF.

V gene TRBV29-1 combines with J gene TRBJ1-1, with a possible D match to TRBD1 (5 bases). Germline CDR1 reads SQVTM; CDR2 reads ANQGSEA. This CDR3 contains 13 residues. V was shortened by 4 bases and J by 0 bases, with 9 bases between the two germline ends. CDR3 region: CSVVGDLNTEAFF. The CDR3 DNA is TGCAGCGTTGTAGGGGATTTGAACACTGAAGCTTTCTTT.

The V gene is TRBV28, the J gene TRBJ1-1; 9 bases fit TRBD1. The germline CDR1 and CDR2 sequences are MDHEN and SYDVKM. V lost 4 bases and J lost 4; bases outside the gene matches: 10. The CDR3 extends over 16 amino acids. CDR3 in DNA: TGTGCCAGCAGTTACGGGACAGGGAGGGAAGTCACTGAAGCTTTCTTT. This gives the protein CASSYGTGREVTEAFF.

This chain uses TRBV6-5 with TRBJ2-1, with 12 bases aligning to TRBD2. Germline V gene lookup returns CDR1 MNHEY and CDR2 SVGAGI. J lost 9 bases, V lost 4 bases, and 4 bases had no gene match. The CDR3 length is 14 residues. CDR3 in amino acids: CASSSSGRAFEQFF. In nucleotides, the CDR3 is TGTGCCAGCAGTTCTAGCGGGAGGGCATTTGAGCAGTTCTTC.

The chain carries TRBV2 and TRBJ2-7; possible D gene TRBD1, 6 bases. Between the trimmed V and J ends, which lost 7 bases and 1 base, there was a span of 11 bases. The V gene's germline CDR1 is SNHLY and CDR2 FYNNEI. This CDR3 has 13 residues. CDR3 in DNA: TGTGCCAGCATCGCAGGGGTTTCCTACGAGCAGTACTTC. Translation: CASIAGVSYEQYF. The full variable domain, its missing parts supplied by reference TRBV2 and TRBJ2-7, is EPEVTQTPSHQVTQMGQEVILRCVPISNHLYFYWYRQILGQKVEFLVSFYNNEISEKSEIFDDQFSVERPDGSNFTLKIRSTKLEDSAMYFCASIAGVSYEQYFGPGTRLTVT.

This clone was detected only a few times. CDR3 nucleotide sequence: TGTGCCAGCAGCCCGGACAGCTTAACGGACACCATATATTTT. This codes for CASSPDSLTDTIYF. The chain links TRBV4-2 to TRBJ1-3, with D possibly TRBD1 on 6 matching bases. From germline, CDR1 is LGHNA and CDR2 YNFKEQ. The ends were cut back, 4 bases at V and 8 bases at J, with 15 bases in the middle. The CDR3 sequence is 14 residues long.

The count of this clone is one. The chain combines TRBV14 with TRBJ1-3, with no clear D. Germline CDR1 is SGHDN and CDR2 is FVKESK. The CDR3 extends over 15 amino acids. V lost 0 bases to trimming and J lost 0 bases, with 6 bases between them. The chain's CDR3 is CASSQDPYSGNTIYF. CDR3 nucleotides: TGTGCCAGCAGCCAAGACCCTTACTCTGGAAACACCATATATTTT.

This chain connects TRBV4-1 to TRBJ2-5; 7 bases agree with TRBD1. Germline V gene data show CDR1 as MGHRA and CDR2 as YSYEKL. Losses at the gene ends were 4 bases for V and 2 bases for J; bases not matched to a gene: 10. The length of the CDR3 is 16 residues. CDR3: CASSPRLTGLQETQYF. CDR3 DNA sequence: TGCGCCAGCAGCCCAAGATTGACAGGGCTGCAAGAGACCCAGTACTTC.

V is TRBV10-3 and J is TRBJ2-7, with TRBD1 matching over 7 bases. Germline CDR1 reads ENHRY; CDR2 reads SYGVKD. The J segment lost 2 bases and the V segment lost 5 bases, leaving 3 bases of the junction unmatched. CDR3 length: 13 residues. The DNA of the CDR3 is TGTGCCATCAGTCGGGACAGCACCTACGAGCAGTACTTC. Amino acid sequence: CAISRDSTYEQYF.

The chain links TRBV18 to TRBJ2-7, with D unclear. Looked up from germline, CDR1 is KGHSH and CDR2 is LQKENI. V lost 4 bases, J lost 0 bases, and 13 bases lay in between. The CDR3 has 15 amino acids. The CDR3 is CASSQTDISSYEQYF. The CDR3 nucleotides are TGTGCCAGCTCACAGACGGATATTAGCTCCTACGAGCAGTACTTC. The variable domain in full, completed from reference TRBV18 and TRBJ2-7, reads NAGVMQNPRHLVRRRGQEARLRCSPMKGHSHVYWYRQLPEEGLKFMVYLQKENIIDESGMPKERFSAEFPKEGPSILRIQQVVRGDSAAYFCASSQTDISSYEQYFGPGTRLTVT.

The chain uses TRBV6-4 and TRBJ2-1; TRBD1 is a possible D gene (5 bases). The CDR3 has 16 amino acids. Germline values: CDR1 MRHNA, CDR2 SNTAGT. The ends were cut back, 0 bases at V and 4 bases at J, with 13 bases in the middle. The CDR3 reads CASSDSNRRGYNEQFF. The DNA for the CDR3 is TGTGCCAGCAGTGACTCGAACAGGAGAGGTTACAATGAGCAGTTCTTC.

The V gene is TRBV10-1, the J gene TRBJ2-5, with 14 bases fitting TRBD2. Germline V gives CDR1 WNHNN, CDR2 SYGVQD (reference sequence). The V and J ends lost 6 bases and 1 base, in that order; junction bases with no gene match: 4. This CDR3 is 16 amino acids long. The CDR3: CASRTGTSGGQETQYF. CDR3 DNA sequence: TGCGCCAGCAGGACAGGGACTAGCGGGGGCCAAGAGACCCAGTACTTC.

V usage is TRBV18 and J usage is TRBJ2-3, with no clear D. The CDR3 is 13 residues long. Per germline, CDR1 KGHSH and CDR2 LQKENI. V lost 1 base and J 6 bases, leaving 8 bases between the germline ends. Written as DNA, the CDR3 is TGTGCCAGCTCACCACTTGTCGCGGATACGCAGTATTTT. This encodes CASSPLVADTQYF.

J is TRBJ2-5 and V is TRBV19, with D tentatively TRBD2 (7 bases). Germline CDR1 and CDR2: LNHDA and SQIVND (reference sequence). This CDR3 is built from 14 residues. V was pared by 5 bases and J by 7 bases, with 17 bases between. The chain's CDR3 is CASSPGGSDATQYF. CDR3 bases: TGTGCCAGTAGTCCGGGGGGCAGCGACGCGACCCAGTACTTC.

The chain carries TRBV2 and TRBJ2-1; D unresolved. This CDR3 has 12 residues. V gave up 4 bases and J gave up 10 bases, with 11 bases separating them. From germline, CDR1 is SNHLY and CDR2 FYNNEI. CDR3 in DNA: TGTGCCAGCAGTGCTCAGAGCCCCGAGCAGTTCTTC. This encodes CASSAQSPEQFF.

V gene TRBV27 combines with J gene TRBJ1-2, with TRBD1 as a possible D gene (6 bases). Germline-derived CDR1 and CDR2 are MNHEY and SMNVEV (reference sequence). Deletions cut 5 bases from V and 6 bases from J, with 16 bases between. This CDR3 has 14 amino acids. The CDR3 here is CASSPLDRQDGYTF. Written as DNA, the CDR3 is TGTGCCAGCAGTCCGCTCGACAGACAGGATGGCTACACCTTC.

J is TRBJ2-1 and V is TRBV5-4; no clear D. Germline CDR1 reads SGHNT; CDR2 reads YYREEE (reference sequence). Trimming cost V 0 bases and J 0 bases, with 7 bases left between them. This CDR3 comprises 15 residues. The CDR3 nucleotides read TGTGCCAGCAGCTTGGGCCCGAGCTCCTACAATGAGCAGTTCTTC. Amino acid sequence: CASSLGPSSYNEQFF.

The rearrangement joins TRBV10-3 to TRBJ2-3, with D possibly being TRBD1 (6 bases). The CDR3 is 14 amino acids. V gave up 6 bases and J gave up 1 base, with 11 bases separating them. Germline loops: CDR1 ENHRY, CDR2 SYGVKD. The CDR3 DNA reads as TGTGCCATCAGGACAGGCAAAGGCACAGATACGCAGTATTTT. It encodes CAIRTGKGTDTQYF.